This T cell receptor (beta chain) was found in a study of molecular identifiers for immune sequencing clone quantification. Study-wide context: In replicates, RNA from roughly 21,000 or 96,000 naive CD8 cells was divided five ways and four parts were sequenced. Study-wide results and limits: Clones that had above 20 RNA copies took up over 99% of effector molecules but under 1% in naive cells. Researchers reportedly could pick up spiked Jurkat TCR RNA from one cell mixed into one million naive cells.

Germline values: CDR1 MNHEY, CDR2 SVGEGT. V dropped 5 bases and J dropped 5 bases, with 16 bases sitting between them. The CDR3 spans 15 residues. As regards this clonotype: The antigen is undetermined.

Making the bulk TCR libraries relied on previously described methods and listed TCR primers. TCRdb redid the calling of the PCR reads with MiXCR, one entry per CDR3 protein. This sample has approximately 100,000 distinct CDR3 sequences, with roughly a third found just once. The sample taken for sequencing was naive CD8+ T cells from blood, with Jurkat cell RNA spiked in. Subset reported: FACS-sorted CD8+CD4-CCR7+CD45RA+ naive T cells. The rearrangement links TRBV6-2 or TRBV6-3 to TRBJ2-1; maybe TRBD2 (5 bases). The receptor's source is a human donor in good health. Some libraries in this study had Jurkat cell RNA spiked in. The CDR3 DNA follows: TGTGCCAGCAGTAACGGGATCGGAACCCACAATGAGCAGTTCTTC. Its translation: CASSNGIGTHNEQFF.